Given below is one T cell receptor beta chain in context. The sample belongs to a study of blood T cell repertoires in COVID-19. Study summary: Donors in the United States, Italy and Spain gave samples during acute or convalescent COVID-19. From T cells, B-cell-depleted T cells, or PBMCs came the material, which was cDNA or gDNA.

V lost 5 bases and J lost 4; bases outside the gene matches: 10. Germline V gene lookup returns CDR1 ENHRY and CDR2 SYGVKD. The CDR3 has 16 residues. Participants, 18 to 89 years old, spanned fewer than 30 US areas. Membership in each cohort depended on participant-reported clinical history. The assay was immunoSEQ multiplex PCR, and TCRdb's table has in-frame clones only and misses some. This table holds about 440,000 clones, roughly 85% found once. The chain is built from TRBV10-3 and TRBJ2-7; TRBD2 agrees at 11 bases. This TCR derives from a woman in her late teens or twenties with acute COVID-19. The source material was PBMCs or T cells enriched from blood (not recorded which). The CDR3 DNA reads as TGTGCCATCAGTCCTAGCGGGAGGCCTTCTGATTACGAGCAGTACTTC. Its protein is CAISPSGRPSDYEQYF.